The 19 T cell receptor beta chains in this list originate from one sample, sequenced in a study of T cells in Graves' hyperthyroidism and ophthalmopathy. From RNA transcripts, TCR beta CDR3 regions were amplified. The HTBI set primed first-round TCR CDR3 RT-PCR. MiXCR, run by TCRdb on the multiplex PCR reads, gives a single entry per CDR3 protein. The sample carries more than 550,000 distinct CDR3 sequences, just under 45% recorded once. The sequenced sample was peripheral blood or thyroid tissue (not recorded which). All receptors derive from an adult man with Graves' disease, either hyperthyroidism or ophthalmopathy (not recorded which).

This clonotype was seen repeatedly, ten times or more. The chain uses TRBV7-9 and TRBJ2-7; 12 bases agree with TRBD2. The CDR3 consists of 14 residues. Germline values: CDR1 SEHNR, CDR2 FQNEAQ (reference sequence). The V and J ends lost 5 bases and 7 bases, in that order; junction bases with no gene match: 6. The CDR3 region is CASSPSGRAGEQYF. The CDR3 coding sequence is TGTGCCAGCAGCCCTAGCGGGAGGGCCGGTGAGCAGTACTTC.

This clonotype was recorded many times. This chain links TRBV9 with TRBJ1-1; D ambiguous. The germline gives CDR1 SGDLS, CDR2 YYNGEE. The CDR3 extends over 13 amino acids. V dropped 0 bases and J dropped 0 bases, with 3 bases sitting between them. CDR3 amino acids: CASSVVLNTEAFF. CDR3 nucleotide sequence: TGTGCCAGCAGCGTAGTTCTGAACACTGAAGCTTTCTTT.

This clonotype has just a few counts. The chain combines TRBV7-9 with TRBJ1-2, with unresolved D. V lost 8 bases to trimming and J lost 0 bases, with 16 bases between them. This CDR3 is built from 15 residues. Germline lookup yields CDR1 SEHNR and CDR2 FQNEAQ (reference sequence). In DNA, the CDR3 is TGTGCCAGCTCACCTACGCCTCAGCCTAACTATGGCTACACCTTC. Protein product: CASSPTPQPNYGYTF.

This chain connects TRBV11-1 to TRBJ1-1, with D uncertain. V lost 9 bases and J 7 bases, leaving 15 bases between the germline ends. Per the germline V gene, CDR1 is SGHAT and CDR2 is FQDESV (reference sequence). This CDR3 is built from 12 residues. CDR3 sequence: CARQSQSGEAFF. As DNA, the CDR3 is TGTGCCAGACAGTCTCAGTCCGGTGAAGCTTTCTTT.

The chain employs TRBV6-1 and TRBJ2-7, with 15 bases that match TRBD2. The V and J ends lost 6 bases and 5 bases, in that order; junction bases with no gene match: 8. Germline values: CDR1 MNHNS, CDR2 SASEGT. The CDR3 totals 16 residues. CDR3 bases: TGTGCCAGCAGGAGGGGACTAGCGGGAGGCCCCGACGAGCAGTACTTC. It codes for CASRRGLAGGPDEQYF.

The chain combines TRBV10-3 with TRBJ1-2; TRBD1 aligns across 10 bases. The CDR3 length is 15 residues. V lost 6 bases, J lost 3 bases, and 7 bases stayed unmatched. CDR1 and CDR2 from the germline V gene are ENHRY and SYGVKD. CDR3 amino acids: CAIRAGTGVYYGYTF. The CDR3 DNA sequence: TGTGCCATCAGGGCCGGGACAGGGGTCTACTATGGCTACACCTTC.

This clonotype occurred many times. The V gene is TRBV10-3, the J gene TRBJ1-5; 7 nucleotides line up with TRBD1. Germline assignment: CDR1 ENHRY and CDR2 SYGVKD. The CDR3 has 17 amino acids. With V trimmed by 6 bases and J by 4 bases, 15 bases remained unmatched. The CDR3 spells CAISPGLGGGTNQPQHF. The CDR3 DNA follows: TGTGCCATCAGCCCCGGACTAGGGGGCGGAACTAATCAGCCCCAGCATTTT.

This chain joins TRBV7-7 and TRBJ2-2, with TRBD1 matching over 7 bases. V was pared by 5 bases and J by 5 bases, with 8 bases of the junction left unmatched. CDR3 length equals 15 residues. The germline gives CDR1 SSHAT, CDR2 FNYEAQ (reference sequence). Written as DNA, the CDR3 is TGTGCCAGCAGCCCCGGAAAGACAGGGACCGGGGAGCTGTTTTTT. It yields the protein CASSPGKTGTGELFF. Combining the CDR3 with reference TRBV7-7 and TRBJ2-2 gives the whole variable domain GAGVSQSPRYKVTKRGQDVTLRCDPISSHATLYWYQQALGQGPEFLTYFNYEAQPDKSGLPSDRFSAERPEGSISTLTIQRTEQRDSAMYRCASSPGKTGTGELFFGEGSRLTVL.

The genes are TRBV20-1 and TRBJ2-6; 7 nucleotides agree with TRBD2. V gave up 5 bases and J gave up 0 bases; unmatched junction bases: 10. The CDR3 is 17 amino acids. Germline V lookup: CDR1 DFQATT, CDR2 SNEGSKA (reference sequence). CDR3 DNA sequence: TGCAGTGCTGGGAGGGCGGACGGAAACTCTGGGGCCAACGTCCTGACTTTC. Protein sequence: CSAGRADGNSGANVLTF.

The table lists this clonotype with a few counts. The chain couples TRBV6-1 to TRBJ1-1; possible D gene TRBD1, 5 bases. V was pared by 4 bases and J by 9 bases, with 12 bases between. Germline V lookup: CDR1 MNHNS, CDR2 SASEGT. There are 12 residues in the CDR3. As DNA, the CDR3 is TGTGCCAGCAGTGCCGACAGTTTTAAAGCTTTCTTT. It yields the protein CASSADSFKAFF.

In this sample, this clonotype turned up many times. One end of the junction does not line up with germline, which may come from a read error. The chain combines TRBV7-7 with TRBJ1-1; the D is unclear. CDR1 and CDR2 (germline): SSHAT, FNYEAQ (reference sequence). The CDR3 spans 13 residues. CDR3 in amino acids: CASSLELYTEAFF. The CDR3 nucleotides are TGTGCTAGCAGCTTAGAGCTGTACACTGAAGCTTTCTTT.

V and J are TRBV7-2 and TRBJ1-5; tentative D call: TRBD1 (6 bases). The V gene lost 6 bases and the J gene lost 5 bases, with 20 bases spanning the gap. CDR3 length: 16 amino acids. Per germline, CDR1 SGHTA and CDR2 FQGNSA. CDR3 amino acids: CTSSYDSGGYYQPQHF. CDR3 coding DNA: TGTACCAGCAGTTATGATAGTGGGGGCTATTATCAGCCCCAGCATTTT.

CDR3 nucleotides: TGTGCCAGCAGCTTAGCAGGGGGCGCTTCCCTGTACTTC. This translates into CASSLAGGASLYF. The gene calls are TRBV7-6 and TRBJ2-5; 7 bases match TRBD1. The CDR3 runs to 13 residues. Per germline, CDR1 SGHVS and CDR2 FNYEAQ. Trimming removed 0 bases from V and 13 bases from J; junction bases left unmatched: 8.

This clonotype was counted ten times or more. The J gene is TRBJ2-7, the V gene TRBV29-1, with D perhaps given as TRBD1 or TRBD2 (6 bases each). Per the germline V gene, CDR1 is SQVTM and CDR2 is ANQGSEA. The CDR3 has 13 amino acids. The germline V and J ends were trimmed by 2 bases and 1 base, with 9 bases remaining between them. Written as DNA, the CDR3 is TGCAGCGTTGAAAGGGGGGAATCCTACGAGCAGTACTTC. Protein product: CSVERGESYEQYF.

The genes are TRBV11-2 and TRBJ2-6, with D maybe TRBD1 (6 bases). The CDR3 spans 18 residues. CDR1 and CDR2 (germline): SGHAT, FQNNGV. V lost 1 base, J lost 2 bases, and 15 bases lay in between. CDR3 sequence (DNA): TGTGCCAGCAGCTTAGCCCCGGGACACGGGGCTGGGGCCAACGTCCTGACTTTC. Residues: CASSLAPGHGAGANVLTF.

This clonotype was counted many times. The genes are TRBV10-3 and TRBJ2-7; TRBD2 matches 10 bases. This CDR3 has 15 amino acids. Losses at the gene ends were 6 bases for V and 5 bases for J; bases not matched to a gene: 10. From germline, CDR1 is ENHRY and CDR2 SYGVKD. CDR3 DNA sequence: TGTGCCATCAGCGCCCCAGCTAGCGGGAGAAACGAGCAGTACTTC. It translates to CAISAPASGRNEQYF.

The rearrangement links TRBV9 to TRBJ1-3, with D possibly matching TRBD1 (5 bases). Germline loops: CDR1 SGDLS, CDR2 YYNGEE. The CDR3 consists of 16 residues. V was pared by 1 base and J by 3 bases, with 14 bases between. CDR3 coding DNA: TGTGCCAGCAGCGTAAATCAGGGTACAAATGGAAACACCATATATTTT. The encoded protein is CASSVNQGTNGNTIYF.

Note on this clonotype: A read error may produce the germline difference seen at one junction end. V gene TRBV10-3 combines with J gene TRBJ1-5; D is uncertain. This CDR3 contains 14 residues. Germline V gene sequence: CDR1 ENHRY, CDR2 SYGVKD. The CDR3 is CASSYQTGIQPQHF. The CDR3 bases are TGTGCCAGCAGTTACCAGACGGGGATTCAGCCCCAGCATTTT.

The CDR3 bases are TGTGCCAGCAGCGGAACAGGGGGGGGCCGCTCCTACGAGCAGTACTTC. Amino acid sequence: CASSGTGGGRSYEQYF. The J gene is TRBJ2-7, the V gene TRBV13; D might be TRBD1 (8 bases). The CDR3 sequence is 16 residues long. Per germline, CDR1 PRHDT and CDR2 FYEKMQ (reference sequence). V was shortened by 5 bases and J by 0 bases, with 17 bases between the two germline ends. The whole variable domain, remainder taken from reference TRBV13 and TRBJ2-7, is AAGVIQSPRHLIKEKRETATLKCYPIPRHDTVYWYQQGPGQDPQFLISFYEKMQSDKGSIPDRFSAQQFSDYHSELNMSSLELGDSALYFCASSGTGGGRSYEQYFGPGTRLTVT.